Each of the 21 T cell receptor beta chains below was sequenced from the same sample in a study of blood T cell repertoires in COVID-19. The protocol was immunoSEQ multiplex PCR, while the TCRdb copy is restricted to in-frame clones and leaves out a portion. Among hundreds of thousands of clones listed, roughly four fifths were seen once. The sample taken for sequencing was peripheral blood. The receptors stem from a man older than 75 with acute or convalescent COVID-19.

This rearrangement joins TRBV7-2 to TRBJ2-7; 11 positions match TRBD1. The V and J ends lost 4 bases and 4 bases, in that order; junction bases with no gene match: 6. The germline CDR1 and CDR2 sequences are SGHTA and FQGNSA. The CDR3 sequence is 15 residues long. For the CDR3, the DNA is TGTGCCAGCAGCTCCTGGGACAGGGGGGTTTACGAGCAGTACTTC. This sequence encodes CASSSWDRGVYEQYF.

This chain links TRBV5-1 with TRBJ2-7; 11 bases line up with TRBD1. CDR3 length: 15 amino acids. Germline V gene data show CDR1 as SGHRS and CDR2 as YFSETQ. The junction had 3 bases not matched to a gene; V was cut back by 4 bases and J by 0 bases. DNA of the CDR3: TGCGCCAGCAGCACCGGGACAGGGGGCTCCTACGAGCAGTACTTC. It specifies CASSTGTGGSYEQYF.

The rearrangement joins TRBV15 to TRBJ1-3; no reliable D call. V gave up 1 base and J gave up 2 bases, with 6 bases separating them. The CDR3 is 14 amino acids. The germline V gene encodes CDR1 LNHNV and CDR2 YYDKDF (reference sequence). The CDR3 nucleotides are TGTGCCACCAGCAGAGGTCCCGCTGGAAACACCATATATTTT. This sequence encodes CATSRGPAGNTIYF.

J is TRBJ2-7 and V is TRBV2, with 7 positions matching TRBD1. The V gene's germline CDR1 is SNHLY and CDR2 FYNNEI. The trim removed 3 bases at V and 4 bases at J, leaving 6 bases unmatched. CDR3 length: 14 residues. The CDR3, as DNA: TGTGCCAGCAGTGATAGGGGACAGCGGTACGAGCAGTACTTC. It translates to CASSDRGQRYEQYF. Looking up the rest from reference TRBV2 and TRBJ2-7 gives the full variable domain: EPEVTQTPSHQVTQMGQEVILRCVPISNHLYFYWYRQILGQKVEFLVSFYNNEISEKSEIFDDQFSVERPDGSNFTLKIRSTKLEDSAMYFCASSDRGQRYEQYFGPGTRLTVT.

This CDR3 is CASSIGGPAGVTDTQYF. In DNA form, the CDR3 reads TGTGCCAGTAGTATTGGGGGGCCGGCGGGAGTCACAGATACGCAGTATTTT. The V gene is TRBV19, the J gene TRBJ2-3; possibly TRBD2 for D (7 bases). This CDR3 comprises 17 residues. Germline-derived CDR1 and CDR2 are LNHDA and SQIVND (reference sequence). The germline V and J ends were trimmed by 3 bases and 2 bases, with 18 bases remaining between them.

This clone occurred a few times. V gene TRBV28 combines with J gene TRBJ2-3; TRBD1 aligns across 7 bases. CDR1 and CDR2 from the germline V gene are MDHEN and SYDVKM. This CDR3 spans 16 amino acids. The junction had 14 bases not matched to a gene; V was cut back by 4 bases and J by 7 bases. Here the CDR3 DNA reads TGTGCCAGCAGTTCCTCCCCCCGGACAGGACGCAATACGCAGTATTTT. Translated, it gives CASSSSPRTGRNTQYF.

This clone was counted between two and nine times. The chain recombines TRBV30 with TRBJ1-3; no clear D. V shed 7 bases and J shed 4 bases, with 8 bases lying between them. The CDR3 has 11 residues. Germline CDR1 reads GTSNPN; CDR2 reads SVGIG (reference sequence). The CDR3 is CAYTTGNTIYF. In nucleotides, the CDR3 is TGTGCCTACACAACAGGAAACACCATATATTTT.

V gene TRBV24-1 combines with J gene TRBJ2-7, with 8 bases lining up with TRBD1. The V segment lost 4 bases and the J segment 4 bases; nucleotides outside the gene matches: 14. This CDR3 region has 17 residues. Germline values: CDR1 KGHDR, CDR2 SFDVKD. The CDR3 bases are TGTGCCACCAGTGACGCCCCTGGGGCAGGGGGCGGATACGAGCAGTACTTC. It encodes CATSDAPGAGGGYEQYF.

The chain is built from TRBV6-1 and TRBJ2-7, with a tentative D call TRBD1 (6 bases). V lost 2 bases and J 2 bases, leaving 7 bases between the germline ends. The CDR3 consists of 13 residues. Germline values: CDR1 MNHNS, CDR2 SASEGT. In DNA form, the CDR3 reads TGTGCCAGCAGTGAAACAGGGCCCTACGAGCAGTACTTC. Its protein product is CASSETGPYEQYF.

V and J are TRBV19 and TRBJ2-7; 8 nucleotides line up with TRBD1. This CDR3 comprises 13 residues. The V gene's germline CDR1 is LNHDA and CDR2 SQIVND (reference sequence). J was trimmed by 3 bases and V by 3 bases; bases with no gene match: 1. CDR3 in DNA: TGTGCCAGTAGTATGGGGACAGGCTACGAGCAGTACTTC. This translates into CASSMGTGYEQYF.

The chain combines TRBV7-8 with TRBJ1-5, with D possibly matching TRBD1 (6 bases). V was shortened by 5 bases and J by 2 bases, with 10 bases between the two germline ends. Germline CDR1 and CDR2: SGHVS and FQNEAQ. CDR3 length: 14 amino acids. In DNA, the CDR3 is TGTGCCAGCAGCCAAGGGGGGGGCAATCAGCCCCAGCATTTT. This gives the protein CASSQGGGNQPQHF. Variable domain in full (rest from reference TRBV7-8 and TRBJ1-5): GAGVSQSPRYKVAKRGQDVALRCDPISGHVSLFWYQQALGQGPEFLTYFQNEAQLDKSGLPSDRFFAERPEGSVSTLKIQRTQQEDSAVYLCASSQGGGNQPQHFGDGTRLSIL.

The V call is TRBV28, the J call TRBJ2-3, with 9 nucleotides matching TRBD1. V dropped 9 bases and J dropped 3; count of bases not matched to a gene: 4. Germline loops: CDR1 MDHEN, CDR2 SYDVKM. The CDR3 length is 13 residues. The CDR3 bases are TGTGCCAGTCTTGGGACAGGGACAGATACGCAGTATTTT. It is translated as CASLGTGTDTQYF. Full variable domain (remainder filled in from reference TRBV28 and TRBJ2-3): DVKVTQSSRYLVKRTGEKVFLECVQDMDHENMFWYRQDPGLGLRLIYFSYDVKMKEKGDIPEGYSVSREKKERFSLILESASTNQTSMYLCASLGTGTDTQYFGPGTRLTVL.

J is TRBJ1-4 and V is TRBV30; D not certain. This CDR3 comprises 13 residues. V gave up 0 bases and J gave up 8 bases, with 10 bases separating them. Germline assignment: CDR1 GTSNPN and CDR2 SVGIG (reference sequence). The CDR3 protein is CAWSVKGGEKLFF. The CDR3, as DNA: TGTGCCTGGAGTGTTAAGGGAGGGGAAAAACTGTTTTTT. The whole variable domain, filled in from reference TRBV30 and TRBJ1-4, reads SQTIHQWPATLVQPVGSPLSLECTVEGTSNPNLYWYRQAAGRGLQLLFYSVGIGQISSEVPQNLSASRPQDRQFILSSKKLLLSDSGFYLCAWSVKGGEKLFFGSGTQLSVL.

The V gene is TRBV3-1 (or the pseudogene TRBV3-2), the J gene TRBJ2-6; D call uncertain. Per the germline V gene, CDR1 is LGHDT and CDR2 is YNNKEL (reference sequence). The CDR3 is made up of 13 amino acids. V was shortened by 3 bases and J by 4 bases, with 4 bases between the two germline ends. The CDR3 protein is CASSHLGANVLTF. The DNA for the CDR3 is TGTGCCAGCAGCCATCTAGGGGCCAACGTCCTGACTTTC.

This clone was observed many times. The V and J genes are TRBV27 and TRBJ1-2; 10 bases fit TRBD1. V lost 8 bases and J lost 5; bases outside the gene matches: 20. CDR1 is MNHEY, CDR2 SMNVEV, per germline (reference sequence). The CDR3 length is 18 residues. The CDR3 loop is CASAASGQGTSTGYGYTF. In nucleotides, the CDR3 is TGTGCCAGCGCTGCGTCGGGACAGGGGACCTCAACCGGGTATGGCTACACCTTC.

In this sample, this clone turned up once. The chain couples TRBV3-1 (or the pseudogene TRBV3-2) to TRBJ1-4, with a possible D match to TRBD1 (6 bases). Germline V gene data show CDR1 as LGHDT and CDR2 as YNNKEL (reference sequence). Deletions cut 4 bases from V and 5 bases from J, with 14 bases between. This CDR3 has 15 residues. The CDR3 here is CASSLPGQINEKLFF. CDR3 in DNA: TGTGCCAGCAGCCTACCGGGACAAATAAATGAAAAACTGTTTTTT.

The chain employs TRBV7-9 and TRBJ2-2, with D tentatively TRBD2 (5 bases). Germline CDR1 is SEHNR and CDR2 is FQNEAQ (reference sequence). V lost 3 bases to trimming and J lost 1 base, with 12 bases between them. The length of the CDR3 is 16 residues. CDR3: CASSFGLTRNTGELFF. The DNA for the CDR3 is TGTGCCAGCAGCTTTGGACTGACACGGAACACCGGGGAGCTGTTTTTT.

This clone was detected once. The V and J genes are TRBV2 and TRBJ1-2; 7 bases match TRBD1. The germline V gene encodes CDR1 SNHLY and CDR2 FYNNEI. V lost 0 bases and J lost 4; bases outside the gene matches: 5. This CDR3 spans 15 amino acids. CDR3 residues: CASSEAQGQLYGYTF. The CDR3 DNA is TGTGCCAGCAGTGAAGCGCAGGGACAGCTCTATGGCTACACCTTC.

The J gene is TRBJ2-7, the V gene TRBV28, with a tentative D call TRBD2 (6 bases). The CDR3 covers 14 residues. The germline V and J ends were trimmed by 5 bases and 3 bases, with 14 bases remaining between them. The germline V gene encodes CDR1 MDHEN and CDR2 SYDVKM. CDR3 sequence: CASSAGTFFYEQYF. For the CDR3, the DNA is TGTGCCAGCAGTGCCGGGACTTTTTTCTACGAGCAGTACTTC.

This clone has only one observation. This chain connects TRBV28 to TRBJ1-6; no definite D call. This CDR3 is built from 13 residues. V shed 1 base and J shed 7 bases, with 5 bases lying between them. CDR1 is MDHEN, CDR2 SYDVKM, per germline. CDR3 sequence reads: CASSLSSNSPLHF. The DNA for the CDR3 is TGTGCCAGCAGTTTATCGTCCAATTCACCCCTCCACTTT.

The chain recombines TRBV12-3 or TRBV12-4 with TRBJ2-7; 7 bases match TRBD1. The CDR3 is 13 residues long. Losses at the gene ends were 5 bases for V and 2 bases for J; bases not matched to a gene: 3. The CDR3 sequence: CASSQGQTYEQYF. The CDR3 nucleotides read TGTGCCAGCAGTCAGGGACAGACCTACGAGCAGTACTTC.